Sequencing of this T cell receptor beta chain was carried out in a study of long-term antiretroviral therapy in people with HIV. A few counts support this clone. No antigen is known for it. Version v3.0 of the immunoSEQ assay ran at survey level. Some clones are missing from TCRdb's copy, which holds only in-frame ones; the method was immunoSEQ multiplex PCR. The table shows over 35,000 clones, with 75% to 90% occurring only once. The germline V gene encodes CDR1 SGDLS and CDR2 YYNGEE. Trimming took off 0 bases at V and 5 bases at J, with 15 bases between the two ends. The CDR3 consists of 15 residues. Whole-study results and caveats: Clones that had undergone expansion before ART prevailed in the repertoire throughout all time points. Transplant donor controls retained higher diversity, though diversity increased after ART. Collection of the blood took place between about 2004 and 2017. The ART regimens in use then may have been less effective than current ones.

This chain links TRBV9 with TRBJ2-7; D possibly corresponds to TRBD2 (6 bases). The clonotype was recovered from a man younger than 40 with HIV. The specimen was unsorted PBMCs, collected 3.4 years after starting antiretroviral therapy. DNA of the CDR3: TGTGCCAGCAGCGTAGGGAGGGCTCCAGACCACGAGCAGTACTTC. This gives the protein CASSVGRAPDHEQYF.